This TCR beta chain comes out of a study of blood T cell repertoires in COVID-19. Study in general: COVID-19 samples, acute and convalescent, were from the United States, Italy and Spain. T cells, B-cell-depleted T cells, or PBMCs provided the cDNA or gDNA that served as material.

V was cut by 3 bases and J by 4 bases, with 15 bases left in between. Germline V gives CDR1 SGHAT, CDR2 FQNNGV. There are 15 residues in the CDR3. In the authors' methods: Quantification of nucleated cells was approximated via reference gene primer amplification. The data were produced by immunoSEQ multiplex PCR, yet TCRdb's version contains in-frame clones alone and is incomplete. That table furnishes V, J and clone size, whereas the DNA furnished D and trimming. The table records more than 110,000 clones, roughly four fifths of them present only once. This receptor was taken from an elderly man with acute or convalescent COVID-19. The rearrangement joins TRBV11-2 to TRBJ1-1; D perhaps matches TRBD1 (5 bases). The sequenced sample was peripheral blood. The CDR3 coding sequence is TGTGCCAGCAGCTTCGCGGGACGTCGAGGCACTGAAGCTTTCTTT. This encodes CASSFAGRRGTEAFF. Full variable domain (remainder filled in from reference TRBV11-2 and TRBJ1-1): EAGVAQSPRYKIIEKRQSVAFWCNPISGHATLYWYQQILGQGPKLLIQFQNNGVVDDSQLPKDRFSAERLKGVDSTLKIQPAKLEDSAVYLCASSFAGRRGTEAFFGQGTRLTVV.